The 22 T cell receptor beta chains listed next were all sequenced from one sample in a study of tumor-infiltrating lymphocytes in primary liver carcinoma. TCR beta cDNA was reverse-transcribed from 500 ng of total RNA. The reaction used a constant-region primer and ProtoScript II reverse transcriptase. Sequencing libraries for TCR beta derived from three nested multiplex PCR rounds that used slightly modified ARM-PCR. PCR rounds one and two used TRBV1-TRBV30 forward primers with a C-beta reverse primer for 10 cycles each. In TCRdb, the multiplex PCR reads were re-called with MiXCR into one record per CDR3 protein. The profile covers 90,000 to 140,000 distinct CDR3 sequences, with around 80% appearing a single time and 15% to 20% taken by the ten largest. Each 20-30 mg portion of unsorted bulk tissue served as the source for co-extraction of RNA and DNA. The sample consisted of liver tumor tissue from sampling region 3. Subset of the sample: tumor region T3, left-lateral pole. Receptors were obtained from a man in his forties with primary liver carcinoma and hepatitis B virus infection.

Note on this clonotype: At one end the junction does not follow the germline gene, possibly because of a read error. This chain links TRBV29-1 with TRBJ1-2, with a tentative D call TRBD1 (6 bases). This CDR3 has 14 residues. Germline CDR1 and CDR2: SQVTM and ANQGSEA. CDR3 region: CNVKFGQPIYDYTF. The CDR3 DNA follows: TGCAACGTCAAGTTTGGACAGCCGATCTATGACTACACCTTC.

This clonotype was seen only a few times. The genes are TRBV20-1 and TRBJ1-1, with D possibly matching TRBD1 (5 bases). CDR3 size: 15 residues. V lost 8 bases to trimming and J lost 6 bases, with 25 bases between them. Germline-derived CDR1 and CDR2 are DFQATT and SNEGSKA (reference sequence). CDR3 coding DNA: TGCAGTTACTCCGGCCCGCAGGGTCCTAGGGCTGAAGCTTTCTTT. Its translation is CSYSGPQGPRAEAFF.

Of note for this clonotype: The junction and the germline gene differ at one end; a read error may be behind it. J is TRBJ2-5 and V is TRBV5-1; weak D call: TRBD1 (6 bases). Germline lookup yields CDR1 SGHRS and CDR2 YFSETQ. The CDR3 is 14 residues long. The CDR3 coding sequence is TGTACCAGCAGCTTGGCAGGGGCCCAAGAGACCCAGTACTTC. Translation: CTSSLAGAQETQYF.

Concerning this clonotype itself: This clone may be a read error of a much larger clone one base away. The chain carries TRBV24-1 and TRBJ2-1; 7 nucleotides match TRBD2. The CDR3 consists of 14 residues. Germline values: CDR1 KGHDR, CDR2 SFDVKD. The CDR3 region is CATSDPAGNNKQFF. The DNA for the CDR3 is TGTGCCACCAGTGATCCAGCGGGAAACAATAAGCAGTTCTTC.

A word on this clonotype: At one boundary the junction diverges from the germline segment, which might be a read error. The chain uses TRBV4-1 and TRBJ2-7; the D is unclear. This CDR3 contains 15 residues. CDR1 and CDR2 from the germline V gene are MGHRA and YSYEKL. The CDR3 sequence: CTSSQVSCGAYEQYF. Written as DNA, the CDR3 is TGCACCAGCAGCCAAGTCTCATGCGGCGCCTACGAGCAGTACTTC.

The chain joins TRBV6-1 to TRBJ2-7; 9 nucleotides align to TRBD1. This CDR3 spans 14 amino acids. Germline CDR1 reads MNHNS; CDR2 reads SASEGT. With 4 bases clipped from V and 3 bases from J, the junction kept 4 bases outside the gene matches. The DNA of the CDR3 is TGTGCCAGCAGTGCAACGGGACAGGGCTACGAGCAGTACTTC. It specifies CASSATGQGYEQYF.

About this clonotype itself: Given the absence of the conserved phenylalanine or tryptophan at the CDR3 end, a read error is likely. The chain combines TRBV6-6 with TRBJ2-7; D remains unclear. The CDR3 sequence is 14 residues long. Germline-derived CDR1 and CDR2 are MNHNY and SVGAGI (reference sequence). DNA of the CDR3: TGTACCAGCAGTTTTACGGGTCCCTCCTACGAGCAGTACTTA. Translated, it gives CTSSFTGPSYEQYL.

The chain links TRBV20-1 to TRBJ2-1; tentative D call: TRBD1 (6 bases). Germline V gives CDR1 DFQATT, CDR2 SNEGSKA (reference sequence). CDR3 length: 15 residues. Trimming removed 6 bases from V and 2 bases from J, with 17 bases in between. The CDR3 reads CSAAGVTGTYNEQFF. The CDR3 region has the DNA TGCAGTGCCGCTGGAGTGACAGGTACCTACAATGAGCAGTTCTTC.

Details on this clonotype: At one end, the junction sequence differs from germline, possibly due to a read error. The chain uses TRBV29-1 and TRBJ2-3; TRBD2 is a possible D gene (6 bases). The CDR3 is 14 residues long. Per the germline V gene, CDR1 is SQVTM and CDR2 is ANQGSEA. CDR3 amino acids: CSVGVVGAGDTQYF. In nucleotides, the CDR3 is TGCAGTGTTGGAGTCGTGGGAGCGGGAGATACGCAGTATTTT.

With regard to this clonotype: At one of its ends the junction is not consistent with the germline gene, which may arise from a read error. This chain connects TRBV29-1 to TRBJ2-5; 9 bases line up with TRBD2. CDR3 size: 15 residues. Germline V gene data show CDR1 as SQVTM and CDR2 as ANQGSEA. CDR3 amino acids: CIVRTSVSWAETQYF. CDR3 DNA: TGCATCGTTCGGACTAGCGTAAGTTGGGCAGAGACCCAGTACTTC.

Notes on this clonotype: The CDR3 ends on some other residue instead of the conserved phenylalanine or tryptophan, so this is likely a read error. The genes are TRBV11-2 and TRBJ1-5, with D perhaps matching TRBD1 (5 bases). V was trimmed by 1 base and J by 0 bases, leaving 13 bases between them. This CDR3 contains 17 residues. The germline V gene has CDR1 SGHAT and CDR2 FQNNGV. CDR3 DNA sequence: TGTGCCAGCAGCTTAGTAGGGGCAACAGGTAGCAATCAGCCCCAGCATTTA. Translating gives CASSLVGATGSNQPQHL.

Turning to this clonotype: A read error may account for a junction end that differs from germline. J is TRBJ2-1 and V is TRBV11-2; tentative D call: TRBD2 (5 bases). Per germline, CDR1 SGHAT and CDR2 FQNNGV. This CDR3 is 14 amino acids long. This chain's CDR3 is CTSSPDSRYREQFF. The CDR3 nucleotides read TGTACCAGCAGTCCGGACTCGAGGTATAGGGAGCAGTTCTTC.

A few counts support this clonotype. Just one base apart from a much larger clone, this may be a read error. The genes are TRBV30 and TRBJ2-6; D call uncertain. This CDR3 contains 16 residues. Per the germline V gene, CDR1 is GTSNPN and CDR2 is SVGIG (reference sequence). The CDR3 nucleotides are TGTGTCTGGAGACGGAAGGGTAGCTCTGGGGCCAACGTCCTGACTTTC. Its protein is CVWRRKGSSGANVLTF.

The rearrangement links TRBV4-3 to TRBJ2-2; 12 bases agree with TRBD2. The CDR3 contains 18 residues. CDR1 is LGHNA, CDR2 YSLEER, per germline. Trimming removed 4 bases from V and 0 bases from J; junction bases left unmatched: 6. The CDR3 reads CASSLGLAGPANTGELFF. The CDR3 bases are TGCGCCAGCAGCCTGGGACTAGCGGGTCCCGCGAACACCGGGGAGCTGTTTTTT.

The V gene is TRBV30, the J gene TRBJ1-5; TRBD1 agrees at 8 bases. The junction had 18 bases not matched to a gene; V was cut back by 1 base and J by 10 bases. This CDR3 is built from 17 residues. Germline lookup yields CDR1 GTSNPN and CDR2 SVGIG (reference sequence). The CDR3 loop reads CAWSGKQGVLIGDPQHF. CDR3 nucleotide sequence: TGTGCCTGGAGTGGGAAACAGGGGGTCCTCATCGGGGATCCCCAGCATTTT.

With respect to this clonotype: One junction end disagrees with the germline gene, perhaps due to a read error. The gene calls are TRBV30 and TRBJ2-1; possibly TRBD1 or TRBD2 for D (6 bases each). Germline loops: CDR1 GTSNPN, CDR2 SVGIG (reference sequence). The CDR3 is made up of 12 amino acids. The CDR3 loop is CVWRGVSFEQFF. For the CDR3, the DNA is TGTGTCTGGAGGGGGGTTAGCTTTGAGCAGTTCTTC.

Comment on this clonotype: At one end the junction does not follow the germline gene, possibly because of a read error. The gene calls are TRBV29-1 and TRBJ2-7, with D possibly called TRBD1 or TRBD2 (5 bases each). CDR1 is SQVTM, CDR2 ANQGSEA, per germline. This CDR3 spans 16 amino acids. The CDR3 DNA reads as TGCAGCGCCGTGACATCTGGGACCGACACTCCCTACGAGCAGCACTTC. Translated: CSAVTSGTDTPYEQHF.

This clonotype was seen a single time. The chain has TRBV11-2 and TRBJ1-1, with D hard to call. The V end was cut by 1 base, the J end by 1 base, with 16 bases between. CDR3 length: 17 residues. Germline CDR1 is SGHAT and CDR2 is FQNNGV. CDR3 loop: CASSLASTLSANTEAFF. CDR3 DNA sequence: TGTGCCAGCAGCTTAGCTTCTACTTTAAGTGCGAACACTGAAGCTTTCTTT.

Points on this clonotype: At one boundary the junction diverges from the germline segment, which might be a read error. The chain links TRBV14 to TRBJ2-1; the D gene could be TRBD1 or TRBD2 (5 bases each). The germline CDR1 and CDR2 sequences are SGHDN and FVKESK. The CDR3 runs to 16 residues. The CDR3 is CASSQHPGRVVNEQSF. CDR3 in DNA: TGTGCCAGCAGCCAACATCCGGGACGGGTAGTCAATGAGCAGTCCTTC.

This clonotype was seen only once. Germline and junction disagree at one end, which may indicate a read error. The chain uses TRBV4-1 and TRBJ1-2; unclear D gene. Germline CDR1 is MGHRA and CDR2 is YSYEKL. This CDR3 contains 15 residues. The CDR3 nucleotides are TGCGCCAGCAGCCCGTCCACTGGATTCAACTATGGCTACAGCTTC. Protein: CASSPSTGFNYGYSF.

This clonotype was detected a few times. A much bigger clone sits one base away, suggesting this may be a read error. No DNA is shown, since the ends of the CDR3 on it are uncertain; the CDR3 is the one TCRdb lists. The chain links TRBV5-8 to TRBJ1-5. Germline V gene lookup returns CDR1 SGHTS and CDR2 YDEGEE. Both ends counted, the CDR3 spans 15 residues. CDR3 residues: CASSSFGGGNQPHHF.

With regard to this clonotype: One end of the junction does not line up with germline, which may come from a read error. The chain employs TRBV5-1 and TRBJ2-3; 9 bases map to TRBD1. From germline, CDR1 is SGHRS and CDR2 YFSETQ. This CDR3 is 14 amino acids long. The DNA of the CDR3 is TGCACCAACAGCTTGGGACAGGGCTCAGATACGCAGAATTTT. Residues: CTNSLGQGSDTQNF.